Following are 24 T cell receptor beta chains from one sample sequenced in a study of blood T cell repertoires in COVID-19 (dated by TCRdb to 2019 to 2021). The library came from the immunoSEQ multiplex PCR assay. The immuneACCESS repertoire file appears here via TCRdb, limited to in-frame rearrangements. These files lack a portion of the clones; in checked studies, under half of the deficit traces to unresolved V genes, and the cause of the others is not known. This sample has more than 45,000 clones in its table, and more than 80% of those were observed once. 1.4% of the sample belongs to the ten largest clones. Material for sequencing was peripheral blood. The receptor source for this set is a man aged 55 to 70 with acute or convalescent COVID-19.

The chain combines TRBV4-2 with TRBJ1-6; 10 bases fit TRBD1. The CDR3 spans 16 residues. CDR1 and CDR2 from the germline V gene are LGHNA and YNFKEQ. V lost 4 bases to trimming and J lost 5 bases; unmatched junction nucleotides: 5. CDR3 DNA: TGTGCCAGCAGCCGAACGACAGGGGGCAATAATTCACCCCTCCACTTT. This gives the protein CASSRTTGGNNSPLHF.

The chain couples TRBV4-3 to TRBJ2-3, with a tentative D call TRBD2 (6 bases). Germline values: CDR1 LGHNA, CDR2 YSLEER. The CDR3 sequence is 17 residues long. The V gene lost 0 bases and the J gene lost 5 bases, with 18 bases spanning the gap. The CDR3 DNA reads TGCGCCAGCAGCCAAGAAGGACGAGGCGGGAAGGTAGATACGCAGTATTTT. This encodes CASSQEGRGGKVDTQYF.

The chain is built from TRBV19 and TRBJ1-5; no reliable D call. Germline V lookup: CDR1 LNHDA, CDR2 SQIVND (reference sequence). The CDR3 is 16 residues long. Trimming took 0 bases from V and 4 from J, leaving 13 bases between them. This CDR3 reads CASSIESGTGNQPQHF. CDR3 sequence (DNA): TGTGCCAGTAGTATAGAGAGCGGAACTGGGAATCAGCCCCAGCATTTT.

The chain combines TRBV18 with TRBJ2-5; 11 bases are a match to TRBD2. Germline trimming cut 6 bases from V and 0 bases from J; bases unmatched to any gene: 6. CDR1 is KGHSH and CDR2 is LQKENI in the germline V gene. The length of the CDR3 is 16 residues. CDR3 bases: TGTGCCAGCTCTTCGGGACTAGCGGTGAACCAAGAGACCCAGTACTTC. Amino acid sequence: CASSSGLAVNQETQYF.

CDR3 coding DNA: TGTGCCAGCAGTTTTCATGGAGGGCGGGAGACCCAGTACTTC. Translated, it gives CASSFHGGRETQYF. This chain uses TRBV28 with TRBJ2-5; D is perhaps TRBD2 (6 bases). This CDR3 region has 14 residues. Germline CDR1 is MDHEN and CDR2 is SYDVKM. V lost 3 bases, J lost 5 bases, and 13 bases lay in between. Together with reference TRBV28 and TRBJ2-5, the CDR3 gives the full variable domain: DVKVTQSSRYLVKRTGEKVFLECVQDMDHENMFWYRQDPGLGLRLIYFSYDVKMKEKGDIPEGYSVSREKKERFSLILESASTNQTSMYLCASSFHGGRETQYFGPGTRLLVL.

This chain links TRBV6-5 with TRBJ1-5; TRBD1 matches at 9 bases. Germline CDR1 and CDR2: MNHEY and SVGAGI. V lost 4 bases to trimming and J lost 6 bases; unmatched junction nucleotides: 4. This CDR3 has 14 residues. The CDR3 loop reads CASSFTGGFQPQHF. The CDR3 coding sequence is TGTGCCAGCAGTTTCACAGGGGGCTTTCAGCCCCAGCATTTT.

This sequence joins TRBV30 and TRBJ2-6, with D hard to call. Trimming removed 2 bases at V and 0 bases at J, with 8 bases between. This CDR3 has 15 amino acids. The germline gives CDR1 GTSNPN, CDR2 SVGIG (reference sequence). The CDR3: CAWSSHSSGANVLTF. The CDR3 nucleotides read TGTGCCTGGAGTTCACACAGCTCTGGGGCCAACGTCCTGACTTTC.

The CDR3 coding sequence is TGTGCCAGCAGCTTTGGCCAGGGGGCGGTCACAACTAATGAAAAACTGTTTTTT. Translation gives CASSFGQGAVTTNEKLFF. V and J are TRBV7-9 and TRBJ1-4; 8 nucleotides agree with TRBD1. V shed 3 bases and J 0 bases; nucleotides not matched to a gene: 9. CDR1 is SEHNR, CDR2 FQNEAQ, per germline (reference sequence). The CDR3 is made up of 18 amino acids. Variable domain in full (rest from reference TRBV7-9 and TRBJ1-4): DTGVSQNPRHKITKRGQNVTFRCDPISEHNRLYWYRQTLGQGPEFLTYFQNEAQLEKSRLLSDRFSAERPKGSFSTLEIQRTEQGDSAMYLCASSFGQGAVTTNEKLFFGSGTQLSVL.

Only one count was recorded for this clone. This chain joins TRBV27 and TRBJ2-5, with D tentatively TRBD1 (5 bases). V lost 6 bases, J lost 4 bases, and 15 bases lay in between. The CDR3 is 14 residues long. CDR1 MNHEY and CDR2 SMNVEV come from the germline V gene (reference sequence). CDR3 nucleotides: TGTGCCAGCAGCTTCGCTCAGGGTAGAGAGACCCAGTACTTC. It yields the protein CASSFAQGRETQYF.

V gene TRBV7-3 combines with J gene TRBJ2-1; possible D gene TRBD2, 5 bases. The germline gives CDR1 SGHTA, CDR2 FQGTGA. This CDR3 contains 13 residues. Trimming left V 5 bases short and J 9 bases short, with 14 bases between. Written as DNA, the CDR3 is TGTGCCAGCAGCCCCCGGACTCTAGGTGAGCAGTTCTTC. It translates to CASSPRTLGEQFF.

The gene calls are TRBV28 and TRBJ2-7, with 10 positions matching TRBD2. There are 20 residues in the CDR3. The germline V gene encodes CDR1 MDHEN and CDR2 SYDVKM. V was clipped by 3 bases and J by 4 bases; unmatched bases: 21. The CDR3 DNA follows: TGTGCCAGCAGTTTGTTGGGAGGGGACAGGCTCAGCGGGAGGGAATACGAGCAGTACTTC. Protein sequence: CASSLLGGDRLSGREYEQYF. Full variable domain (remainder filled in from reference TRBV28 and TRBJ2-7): DVKVTQSSRYLVKRTGEKVFLECVQDMDHENMFWYRQDPGLGLRLIYFSYDVKMKEKGDIPEGYSVSREKKERFSLILESASTNQTSMYLCASSLLGGDRLSGREYEQYFGPGTRLTVT.

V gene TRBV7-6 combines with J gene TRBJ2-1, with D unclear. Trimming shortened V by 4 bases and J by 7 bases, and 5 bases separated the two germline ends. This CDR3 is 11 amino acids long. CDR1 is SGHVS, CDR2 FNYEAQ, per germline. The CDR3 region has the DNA TGTGCCAGCAGCTCCCTAAATGAGCAGTTCTTC. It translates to CASSSLNEQFF.

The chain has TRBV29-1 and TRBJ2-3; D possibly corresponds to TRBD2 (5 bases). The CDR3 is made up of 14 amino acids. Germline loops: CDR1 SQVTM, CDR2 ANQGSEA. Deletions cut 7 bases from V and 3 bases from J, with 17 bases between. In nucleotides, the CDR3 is TGCAGCGACGCCGGGAAGGCTGGTACAGATACGCAGTATTTT. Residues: CSDAGKAGTDTQYF.

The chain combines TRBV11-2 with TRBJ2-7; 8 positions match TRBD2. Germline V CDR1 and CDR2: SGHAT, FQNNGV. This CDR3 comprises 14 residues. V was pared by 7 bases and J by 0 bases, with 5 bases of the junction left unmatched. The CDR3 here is CASTRGGSSYEQYF. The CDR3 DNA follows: TGTGCCAGCACTCGGGGGGGGAGCTCCTACGAGCAGTACTTC. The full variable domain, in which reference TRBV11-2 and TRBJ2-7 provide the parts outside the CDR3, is EAGVAQSPRYKIIEKRQSVAFWCNPISGHATLYWYQQILGQGPKLLIQFQNNGVVDDSQLPKDRFSAERLKGVDSTLKIQPAKLEDSAVYLCASTRGGSSYEQYFGPGTRLTVT.

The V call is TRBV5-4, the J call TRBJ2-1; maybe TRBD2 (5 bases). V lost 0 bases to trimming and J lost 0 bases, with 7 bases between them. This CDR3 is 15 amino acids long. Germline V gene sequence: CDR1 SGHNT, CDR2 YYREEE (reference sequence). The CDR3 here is CASSLESGSYNEQFF. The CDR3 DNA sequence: TGTGCCAGCAGCTTGGAAAGCGGCTCCTACAATGAGCAGTTCTTC.

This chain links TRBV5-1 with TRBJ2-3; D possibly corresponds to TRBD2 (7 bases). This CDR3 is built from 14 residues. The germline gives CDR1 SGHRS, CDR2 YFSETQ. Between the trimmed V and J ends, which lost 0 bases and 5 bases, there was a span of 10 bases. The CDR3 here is CASSLAGGRDTQYF. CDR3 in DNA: TGCGCCAGCAGCTTGGCCGGGGGGCGAGATACGCAGTATTTT.

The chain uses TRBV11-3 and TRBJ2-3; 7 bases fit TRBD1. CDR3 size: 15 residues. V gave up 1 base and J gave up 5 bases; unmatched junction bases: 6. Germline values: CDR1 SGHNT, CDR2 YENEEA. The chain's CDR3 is CASSLVGQRQDTQYF. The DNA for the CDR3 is TGTGCCAGCAGCTTAGTGGGACAGCGGCAAGATACGCAGTATTTT.

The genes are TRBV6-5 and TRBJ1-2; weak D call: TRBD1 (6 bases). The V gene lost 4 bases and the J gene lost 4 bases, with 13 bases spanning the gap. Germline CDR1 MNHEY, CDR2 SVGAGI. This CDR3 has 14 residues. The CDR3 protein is CASSWDKSIYGYTF. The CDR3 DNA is TGTGCCAGCAGTTGGGACAAATCCATCTATGGCTACACCTTC.

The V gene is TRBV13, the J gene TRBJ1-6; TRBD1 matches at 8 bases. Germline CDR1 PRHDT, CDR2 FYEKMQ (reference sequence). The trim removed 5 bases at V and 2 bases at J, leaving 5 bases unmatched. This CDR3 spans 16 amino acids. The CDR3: CASSVDRAAYNSPLHF. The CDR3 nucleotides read TGTGCCAGCAGCGTGGACAGGGCGGCCTATAATTCACCCCTCCACTTT. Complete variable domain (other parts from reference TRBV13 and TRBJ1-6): AAGVIQSPRHLIKEKRETATLKCYPIPRHDTVYWYQQGPGQDPQFLISFYEKMQSDKGSIPDRFSAQQFSDYHSELNMSSLELGDSALYFCASSVDRAAYNSPLHFGNGTRLTVT.

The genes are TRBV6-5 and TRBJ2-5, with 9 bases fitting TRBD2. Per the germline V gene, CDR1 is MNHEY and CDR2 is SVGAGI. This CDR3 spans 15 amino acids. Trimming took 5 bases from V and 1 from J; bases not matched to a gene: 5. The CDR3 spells CASSPSGTFQETQYF. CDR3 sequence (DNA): TGTGCCAGCAGTCCTAGCGGGACCTTCCAAGAGACCCAGTACTTC.

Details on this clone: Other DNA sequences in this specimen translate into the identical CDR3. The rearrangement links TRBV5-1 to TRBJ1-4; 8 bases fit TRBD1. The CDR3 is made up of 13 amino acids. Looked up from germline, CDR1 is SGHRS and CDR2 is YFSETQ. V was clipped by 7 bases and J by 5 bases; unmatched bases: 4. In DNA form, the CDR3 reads TGCGCCAGCGGACAGGGCCCAAATGAAAAACTGTTTTTT. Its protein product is CASGQGPNEKLFF.

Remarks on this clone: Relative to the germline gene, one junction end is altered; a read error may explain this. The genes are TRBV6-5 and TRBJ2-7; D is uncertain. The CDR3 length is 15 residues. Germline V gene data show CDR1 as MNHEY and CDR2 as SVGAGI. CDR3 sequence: CASSYSQRSSCEQYF. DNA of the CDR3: TGTGCCAGCAGTTACAGTCAGAGGAGCTCCTGCGAGCAGTACTTC.

The CDR3 here is CASSQERRQGFRTQYF. CDR3 nucleotide sequence: TGCGCCAGCAGCCAAGAGAGGAGACAGGGGTTCAGGACCCAGTACTTC. V usage is TRBV4-3 and J usage is TRBJ2-5; 8 bases are shared with TRBD1. The CDR3 runs to 16 residues. V was clipped by 0 bases and J by 7 bases; unmatched bases: 10. CDR1 and CDR2 (germline): LGHNA, YSLEER.

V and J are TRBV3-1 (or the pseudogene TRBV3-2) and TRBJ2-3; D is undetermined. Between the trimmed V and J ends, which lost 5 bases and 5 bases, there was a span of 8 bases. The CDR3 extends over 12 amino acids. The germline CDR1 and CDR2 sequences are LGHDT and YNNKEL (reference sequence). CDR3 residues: CASSINLDTQYF. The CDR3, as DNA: TGTGCCAGCAGCATAAATCTAGATACGCAGTATTTT.